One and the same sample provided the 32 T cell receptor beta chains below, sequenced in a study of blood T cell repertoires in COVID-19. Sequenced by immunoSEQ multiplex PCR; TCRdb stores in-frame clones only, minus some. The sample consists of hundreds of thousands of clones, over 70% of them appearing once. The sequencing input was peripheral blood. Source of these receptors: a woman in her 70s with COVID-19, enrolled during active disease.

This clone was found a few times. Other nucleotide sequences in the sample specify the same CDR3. Here the CDR3 DNA reads TGTGCCAGTACCCGGACAGGAGGGAGCTACGAGCAGTACTTC. Its translation: CASTRTGGSYEQYF. This rearrangement joins TRBV19 to TRBJ2-7; D perhaps matches TRBD1 (7 bases). V lost 7 bases, J lost 3 bases, and 16 bases lay in between. This CDR3 region has 14 residues. Germline V gives CDR1 LNHDA, CDR2 SQIVND (reference sequence).

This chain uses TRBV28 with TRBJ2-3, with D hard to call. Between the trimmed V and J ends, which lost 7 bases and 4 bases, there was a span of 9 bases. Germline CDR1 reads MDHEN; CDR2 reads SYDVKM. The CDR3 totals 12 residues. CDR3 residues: CASKQRADTQYF. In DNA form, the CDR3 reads TGTGCCAGCAAGCAAAGAGCAGATACGCAGTATTTT.

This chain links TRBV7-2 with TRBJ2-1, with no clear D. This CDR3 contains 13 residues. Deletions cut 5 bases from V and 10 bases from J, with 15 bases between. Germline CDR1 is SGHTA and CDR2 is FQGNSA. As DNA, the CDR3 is TGTGCCAGCAGCCCCCACTGGGCACGCGAGCAGTTCTTC. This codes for CASSPHWAREQFF.

CDR3 protein: CASSEAQEDQPQHF. In DNA form, the CDR3 reads TGTGCCAGCAGTGAAGCCCAGGAAGATCAGCCCCAGCATTTT. V gene TRBV6-1 combines with J gene TRBJ1-5; D remains unclear. V was clipped by 0 bases and J by 5 bases, with 8 bases between them. The CDR3 is 14 residues long. The germline gives CDR1 MNHNS, CDR2 SASEGT.

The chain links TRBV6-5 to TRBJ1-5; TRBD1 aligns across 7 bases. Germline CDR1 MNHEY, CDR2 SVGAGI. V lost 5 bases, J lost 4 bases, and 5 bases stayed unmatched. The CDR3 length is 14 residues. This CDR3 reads CASSRGQVNQPQHF. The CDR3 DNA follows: TGTGCCAGCAGTCGTGGACAGGTAAATCAGCCCCAGCATTTT.

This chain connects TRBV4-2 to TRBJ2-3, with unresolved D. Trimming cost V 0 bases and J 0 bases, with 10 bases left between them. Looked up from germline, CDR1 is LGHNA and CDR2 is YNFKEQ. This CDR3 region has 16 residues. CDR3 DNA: TGTGCCAGCAGCCAAGATGAGCGAATTAGCACAGATACGCAGTATTTT. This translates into CASSQDERISTDTQYF.

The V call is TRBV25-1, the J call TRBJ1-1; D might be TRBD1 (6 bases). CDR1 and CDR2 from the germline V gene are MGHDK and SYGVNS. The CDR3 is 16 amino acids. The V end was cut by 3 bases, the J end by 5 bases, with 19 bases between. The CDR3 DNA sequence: TGTGCCAGCAGTGATCCCTCAGGGGATAGGTGGACTGAAGCTTTCTTT. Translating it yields CASSDPSGDRWTEAFF.

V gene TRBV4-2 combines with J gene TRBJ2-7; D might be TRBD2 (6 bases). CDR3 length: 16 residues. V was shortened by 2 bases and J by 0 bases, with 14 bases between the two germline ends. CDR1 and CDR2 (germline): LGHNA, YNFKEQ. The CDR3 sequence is CASSQLGTPRSYEQYF. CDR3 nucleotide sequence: TGTGCCAGCAGCCAACTCGGGACTCCTCGCTCCTACGAGCAGTACTTC.

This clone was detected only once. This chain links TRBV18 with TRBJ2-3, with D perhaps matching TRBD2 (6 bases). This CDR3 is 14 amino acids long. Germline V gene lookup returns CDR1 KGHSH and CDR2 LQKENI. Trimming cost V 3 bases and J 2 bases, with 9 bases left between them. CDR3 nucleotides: TGTGCCAGCTCACCCAGACTAGTCACAGATACGCAGTATTTT. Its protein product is CASSPRLVTDTQYF.

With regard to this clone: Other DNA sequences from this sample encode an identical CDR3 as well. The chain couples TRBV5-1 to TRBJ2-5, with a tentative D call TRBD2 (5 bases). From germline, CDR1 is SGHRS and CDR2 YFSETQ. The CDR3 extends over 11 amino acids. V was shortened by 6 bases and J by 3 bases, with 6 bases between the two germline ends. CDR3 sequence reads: CASKGEETQYF. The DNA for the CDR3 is TGCGCCAGCAAGGGAGAAGAGACCCAGTACTTC. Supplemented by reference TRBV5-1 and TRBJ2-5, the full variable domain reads KAGVTQTPRYLIKTRGQQVTLSCSPISGHRSVSWYQQTPGQGLQFLFEYFSETQRNKGNFPGRFSGRQFSNSRSEMNVSTLELGDSALYLCASKGEETQYFGPGTRLLVL.

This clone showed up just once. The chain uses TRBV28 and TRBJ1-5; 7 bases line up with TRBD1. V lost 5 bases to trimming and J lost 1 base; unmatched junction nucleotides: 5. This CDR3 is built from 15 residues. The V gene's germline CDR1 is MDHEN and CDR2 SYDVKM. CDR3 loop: CASSPTGFSNQPQHF. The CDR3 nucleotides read TGTGCCAGCAGTCCGACAGGGTTCAGCAATCAGCCCCAGCATTTT.

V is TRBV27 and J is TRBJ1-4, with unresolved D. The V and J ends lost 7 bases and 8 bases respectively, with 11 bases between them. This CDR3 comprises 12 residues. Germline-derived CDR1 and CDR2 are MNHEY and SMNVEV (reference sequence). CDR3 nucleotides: TGTGCCAGCAAAACCATCGGGGAAAAACTGTTTTTT. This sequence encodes CASKTIGEKLFF.

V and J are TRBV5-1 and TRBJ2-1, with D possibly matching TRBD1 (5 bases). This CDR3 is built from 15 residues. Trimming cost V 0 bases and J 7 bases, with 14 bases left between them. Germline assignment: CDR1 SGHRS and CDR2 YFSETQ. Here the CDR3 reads CASSLETISGNEQFF. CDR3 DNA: TGCGCCAGCAGCTTGGAGACAATATCAGGGAATGAGCAGTTCTTC.

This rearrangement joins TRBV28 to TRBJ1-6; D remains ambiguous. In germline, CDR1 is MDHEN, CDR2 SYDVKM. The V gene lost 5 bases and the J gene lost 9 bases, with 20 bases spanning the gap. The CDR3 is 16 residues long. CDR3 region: CASSPSDMEGRSPLHF. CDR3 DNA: TGTGCCAGCAGTCCTAGTGATATGGAAGGCCGTTCACCCCTCCACTTT.

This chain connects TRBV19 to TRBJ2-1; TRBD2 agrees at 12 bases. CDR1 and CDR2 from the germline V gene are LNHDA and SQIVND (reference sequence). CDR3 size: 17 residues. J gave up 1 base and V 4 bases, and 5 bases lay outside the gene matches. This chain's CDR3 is CASSTLAGGRSYNEQFF. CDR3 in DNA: TGTGCCAGTAGTACCCTAGCGGGAGGGCGGTCCTACAATGAGCAGTTCTTC.

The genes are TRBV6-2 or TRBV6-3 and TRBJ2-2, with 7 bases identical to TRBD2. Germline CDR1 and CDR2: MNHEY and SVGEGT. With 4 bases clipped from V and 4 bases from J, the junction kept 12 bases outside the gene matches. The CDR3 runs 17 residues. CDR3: CASSSQTGRRGTGELFF. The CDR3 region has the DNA TGTGCCAGCAGTTCTCAAACCGGGAGGAGAGGCACCGGGGAGCTGTTTTTT.

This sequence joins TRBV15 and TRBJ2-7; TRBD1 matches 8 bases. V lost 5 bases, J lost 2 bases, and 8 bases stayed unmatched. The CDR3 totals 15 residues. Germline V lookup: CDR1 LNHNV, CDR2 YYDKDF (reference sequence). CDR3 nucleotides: TGTGCCACCAGCCAAGGACTGGGACAGGCCTACGAGCAGTACTTC. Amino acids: CATSQGLGQAYEQYF.

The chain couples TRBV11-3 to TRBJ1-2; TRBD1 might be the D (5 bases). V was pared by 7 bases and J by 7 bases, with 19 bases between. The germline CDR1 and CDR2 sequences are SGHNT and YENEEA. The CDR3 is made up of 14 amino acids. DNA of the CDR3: TGTGCCAGCACCAAGTGGGGCCAGGGCTCTGGCTACACCTTC. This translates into CASTKWGQGSGYTF.

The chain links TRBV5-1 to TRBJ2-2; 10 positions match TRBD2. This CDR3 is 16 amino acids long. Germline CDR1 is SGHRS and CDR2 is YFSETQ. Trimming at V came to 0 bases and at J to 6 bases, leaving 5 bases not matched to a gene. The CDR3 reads CASSLAASGRAGELFF. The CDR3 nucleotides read TGCGCCAGCAGCTTGGCGGCTAGCGGGAGAGCCGGGGAGCTGTTTTTT. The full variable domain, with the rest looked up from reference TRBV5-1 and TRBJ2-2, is KAGVTQTPRYLIKTRGQQVTLSCSPISGHRSVSWYQQTPGQGLQFLFEYFSETQRNKGNFPGRFSGRQFSNSRSEMNVSTLELGDSALYLCASSLAASGRAGELFFGEGSRLTVL.

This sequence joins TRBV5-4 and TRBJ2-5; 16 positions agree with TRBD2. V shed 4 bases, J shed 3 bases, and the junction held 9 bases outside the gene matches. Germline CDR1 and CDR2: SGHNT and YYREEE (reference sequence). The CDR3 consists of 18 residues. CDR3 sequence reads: CASSPPGLAGGPKETQYF. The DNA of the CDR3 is TGTGCCAGCAGCCCGCCGGGACTAGCGGGAGGGCCTAAAGAGACCCAGTACTTC.

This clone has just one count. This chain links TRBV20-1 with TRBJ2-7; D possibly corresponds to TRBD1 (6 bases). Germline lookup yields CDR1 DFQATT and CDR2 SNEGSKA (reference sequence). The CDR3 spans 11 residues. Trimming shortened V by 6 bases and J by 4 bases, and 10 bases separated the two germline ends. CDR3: CSATTGYEQYF. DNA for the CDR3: TGCAGTGCCACCACAGGGTACGAGCAGTACTTC.

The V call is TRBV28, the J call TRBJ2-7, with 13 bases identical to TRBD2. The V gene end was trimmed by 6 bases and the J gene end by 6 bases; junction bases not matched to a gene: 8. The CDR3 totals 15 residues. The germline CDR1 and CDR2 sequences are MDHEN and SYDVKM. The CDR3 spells CASRDTSGRASEQYF. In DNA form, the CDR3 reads TGTGCCAGCAGAGACACTAGCGGGAGGGCCTCCGAGCAGTACTTC.

CDR3 residues: CASSLRLQGLNEQFF. Here the CDR3 DNA reads TGTGCCAGCAGCTTACGCCTACAGGGGTTGAATGAGCAGTTCTTC. The chain has TRBV7-9 and TRBJ2-1; 7 bases line up with TRBD1. Germline trimming cut 2 bases from V and 7 bases from J; bases unmatched to any gene: 8. Germline V lookup: CDR1 SEHNR, CDR2 FQNEAQ (reference sequence). The CDR3 length is 15 residues.

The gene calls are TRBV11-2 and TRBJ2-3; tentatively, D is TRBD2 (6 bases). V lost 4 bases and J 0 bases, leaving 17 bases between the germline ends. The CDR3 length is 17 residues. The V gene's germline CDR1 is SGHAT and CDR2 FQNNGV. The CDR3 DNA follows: TGTGCCAGCAGCTCCGGGACTTCAGATCCTAGCACAGATACGCAGTATTTT. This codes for CASSSGTSDPSTDTQYF.

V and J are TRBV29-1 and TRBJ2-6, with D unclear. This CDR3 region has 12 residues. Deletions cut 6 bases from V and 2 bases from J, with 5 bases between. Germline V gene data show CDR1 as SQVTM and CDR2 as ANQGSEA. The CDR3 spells CSVATGANVLTF. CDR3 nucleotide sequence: TGCAGCGTAGCGACTGGGGCCAACGTCCTGACTTTC.

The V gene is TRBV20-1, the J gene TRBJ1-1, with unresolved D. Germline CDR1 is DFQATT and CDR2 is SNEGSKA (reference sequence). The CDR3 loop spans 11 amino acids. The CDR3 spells CSSFTNTEAFF. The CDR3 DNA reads TGCAGCTCCTTTACAAACACTGAAGCTTTCTTT.

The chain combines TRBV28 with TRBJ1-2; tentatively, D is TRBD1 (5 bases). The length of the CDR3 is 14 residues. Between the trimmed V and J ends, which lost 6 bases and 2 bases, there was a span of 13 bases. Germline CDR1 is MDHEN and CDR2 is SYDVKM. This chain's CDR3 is CASRGLGRNYGYTF. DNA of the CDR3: TGTGCCAGCAGGGGGTTGGGGCGGAACTATGGCTACACCTTC.

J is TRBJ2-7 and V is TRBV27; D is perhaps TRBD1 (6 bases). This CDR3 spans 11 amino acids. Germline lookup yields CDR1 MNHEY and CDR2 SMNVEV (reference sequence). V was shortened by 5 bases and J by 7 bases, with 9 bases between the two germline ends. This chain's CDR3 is CASSLGQEQYF. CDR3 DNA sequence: TGTGCCAGCAGTCTAGGACAGGAGCAGTACTTC.

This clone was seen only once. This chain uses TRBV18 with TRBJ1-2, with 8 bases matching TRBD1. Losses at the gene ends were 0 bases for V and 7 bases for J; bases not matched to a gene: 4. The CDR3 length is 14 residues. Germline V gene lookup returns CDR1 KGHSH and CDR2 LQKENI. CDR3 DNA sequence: TGTGCCAGCTCACCACCGGAGACAGGGGTTGGCTACACCTTC. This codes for CASSPPETGVGYTF.

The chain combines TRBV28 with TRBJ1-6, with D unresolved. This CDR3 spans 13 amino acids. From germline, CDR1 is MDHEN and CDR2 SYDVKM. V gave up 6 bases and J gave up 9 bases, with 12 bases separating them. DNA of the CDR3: TGTGCCAGCAGGCCCCCAGGTAGTTCACCCCTCCACTTT. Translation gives CASRPPGSSPLHF. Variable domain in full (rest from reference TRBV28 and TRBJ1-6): DVKVTQSSRYLVKRTGEKVFLECVQDMDHENMFWYRQDPGLGLRLIYFSYDVKMKEKGDIPEGYSVSREKKERFSLILESASTNQTSMYLCASRPPGSSPLHFGNGTRLTVT.

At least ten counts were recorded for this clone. CDR3 DNA sequence: TGTGCCATCAGTGAGTTGTTGGACATTAGAGCTAACTATGGCTACACCTTC. It translates to CAISELLDIRANYGYTF. V is TRBV10-3 and J is TRBJ1-2; D is perhaps TRBD1 (5 bases). Trimming shortened V by 1 base and J by 0 bases, and 15 bases separated the two germline ends. The germline V gene has CDR1 ENHRY and CDR2 SYGVKD. The CDR3 has 17 amino acids.

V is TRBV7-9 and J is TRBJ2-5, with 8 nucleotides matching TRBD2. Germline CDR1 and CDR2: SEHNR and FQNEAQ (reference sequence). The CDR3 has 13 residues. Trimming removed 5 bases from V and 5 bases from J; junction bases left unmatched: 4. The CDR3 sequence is CASSRSGSETQYF. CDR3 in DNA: TGTGCCAGCAGCAGGAGCGGGAGCGAGACCCAGTACTTC.